This T cell receptor beta chain was documented in a study of Ad26.COV2.S vaccination and SARS-CoV-2 variants. Treatment given: 19 received Ad26.COV2.S at low or high dose, single or two shots; about 5 received placebo; per-sample allocation not given. Following the first vaccine or placebo injection, samples were taken on day 63. The vaccine delivered Wuhan-strain SARS-CoV-2 spike through an Ad26 vector. The repertoire was sequenced with immunoSEQ multiplex PCR; TCRdb's copy has only in-frame clones and lacks some. The table shows 300,000 to 500,000 clones, with 70% to 90% occurring only once. Trimming left V 6 bases short and J 5 bases short, with 17 bases between. Per germline, CDR1 SGHAT and CDR2 FQNNGV. This CDR3 is 15 amino acids long.

This rearrangement joins TRBV11-2 to TRBJ1-5; no clear D gene. The receptor comes from a person aged 18 to 59 who received the Ad26.COV2.S COVID-19 vaccine or a placebo. Material: peripheral blood, obtained in a trial of Ad26.COV2.S vaccine versus placebo. CDR3 nucleotides: TGTGCCAGCAGTGCGGGCCTCGGTACACATCAGCCCCAGCATTTT. Amino acids: CASSAGLGTHQPQHF.